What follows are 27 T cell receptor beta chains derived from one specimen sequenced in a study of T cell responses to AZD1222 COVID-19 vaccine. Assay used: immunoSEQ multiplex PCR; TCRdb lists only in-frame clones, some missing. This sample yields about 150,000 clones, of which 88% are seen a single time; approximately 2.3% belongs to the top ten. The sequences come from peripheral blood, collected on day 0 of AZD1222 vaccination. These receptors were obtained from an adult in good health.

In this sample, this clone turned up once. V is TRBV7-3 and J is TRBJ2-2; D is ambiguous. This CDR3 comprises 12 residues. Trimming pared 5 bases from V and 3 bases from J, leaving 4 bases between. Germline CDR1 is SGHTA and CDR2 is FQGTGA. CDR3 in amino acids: CASSRDTGELFF. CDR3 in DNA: TGTGCCAGCAGCCGAGACACCGGGGAGCTGTTTTTT.

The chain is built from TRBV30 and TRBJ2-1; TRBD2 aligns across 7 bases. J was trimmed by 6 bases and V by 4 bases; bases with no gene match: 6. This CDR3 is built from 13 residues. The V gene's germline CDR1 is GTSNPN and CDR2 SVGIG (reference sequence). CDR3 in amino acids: CAWISGNANEQFF. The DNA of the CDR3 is TGTGCCTGGATAAGCGGGAACGCCAATGAGCAGTTCTTC.

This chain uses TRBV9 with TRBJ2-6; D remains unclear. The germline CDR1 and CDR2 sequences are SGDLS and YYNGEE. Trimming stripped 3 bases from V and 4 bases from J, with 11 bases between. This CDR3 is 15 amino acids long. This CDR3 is CASSAALFGANVLTF. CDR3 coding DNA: TGTGCCAGCAGCGCAGCGTTGTTCGGGGCCAACGTCCTGACTTTC.

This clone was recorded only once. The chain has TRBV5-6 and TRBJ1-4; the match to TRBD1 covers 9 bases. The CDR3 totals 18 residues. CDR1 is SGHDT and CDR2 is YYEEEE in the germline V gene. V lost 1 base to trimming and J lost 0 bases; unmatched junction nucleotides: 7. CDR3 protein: CASSLYGQGLSTNEKLFF. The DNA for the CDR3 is TGTGCCAGCAGCTTGTATGGACAGGGGCTGTCAACTAATGAAAAACTGTTTTTT.

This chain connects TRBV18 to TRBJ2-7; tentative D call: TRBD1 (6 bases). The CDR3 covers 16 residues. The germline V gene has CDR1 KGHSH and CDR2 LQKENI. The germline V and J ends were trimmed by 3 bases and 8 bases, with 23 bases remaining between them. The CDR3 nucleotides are TGTGCCAGCTCACCTCTCCAAGGGACACCGGAATCGAAGCAGTACTTC. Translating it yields CASSPLQGTPESKQYF.

DNA of the CDR3: TGTGCCTGGGCCGGGACAGGCCCTTACGAGCAGTACTTC. Translating gives CAWAGTGPYEQYF. The rearrangement uses TRBV30 and TRBJ2-7; 8 nucleotides match TRBD1. V lost 5 bases and J lost 4; bases outside the gene matches: 7. The CDR3 covers 13 residues. Germline V gene data show CDR1 as GTSNPN and CDR2 as SVGIG (reference sequence).

CDR3 sequence (DNA): TGTGCCAGCACTAGAGGGTGGGGGAGTGAAAAACTGTTTTTT. It encodes CASTRGWGSEKLFF. The chain recombines TRBV6-5 with TRBJ1-4; tentatively, D is TRBD1 (5 bases). CDR1 is MNHEY and CDR2 is SVGAGI in the germline V gene. V shed 7 bases and J shed 7 bases, with 16 bases lying between them. The CDR3 loop spans 14 amino acids.

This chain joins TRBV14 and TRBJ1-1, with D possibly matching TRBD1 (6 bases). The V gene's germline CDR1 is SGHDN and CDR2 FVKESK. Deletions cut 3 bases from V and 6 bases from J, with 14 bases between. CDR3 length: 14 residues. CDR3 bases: TGTGCCAGCAGCCACTCGGGGGCCTGGGCTGAAGCTTTCTTT. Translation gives CASSHSGAWAEAFF.

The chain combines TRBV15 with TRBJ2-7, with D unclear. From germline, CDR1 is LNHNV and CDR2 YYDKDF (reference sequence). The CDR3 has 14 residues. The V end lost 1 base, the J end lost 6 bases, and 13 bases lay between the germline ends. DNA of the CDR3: TGTGCCACCAGCAGAGTTGGTGGTGGTAGCGAGCAGTACTTC. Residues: CATSRVGGGSEQYF.

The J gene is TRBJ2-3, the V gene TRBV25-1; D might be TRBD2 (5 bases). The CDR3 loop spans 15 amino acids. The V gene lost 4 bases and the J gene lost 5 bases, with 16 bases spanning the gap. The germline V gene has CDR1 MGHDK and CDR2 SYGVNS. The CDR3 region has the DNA TGTGCCAGCAGTGGCGCCATGGGGAGTTTAGATACGCAGTATTTT. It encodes CASSGAMGSLDTQYF.

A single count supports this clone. CDR3 sequence reads: CASSSREGLANYNEQFF. CDR3 nucleotides: TGTGCCAGTAGTAGTAGGGAGGGACTAGCGAACTACAATGAGCAGTTCTTC. The V call is TRBV19, the J call TRBJ2-1; 10 bases agree with TRBD2. V lost 4 bases to trimming and J lost 3 bases; unmatched junction nucleotides: 9. CDR3 length equals 17 residues. Germline CDR1 and CDR2: LNHDA and SQIVND (reference sequence).

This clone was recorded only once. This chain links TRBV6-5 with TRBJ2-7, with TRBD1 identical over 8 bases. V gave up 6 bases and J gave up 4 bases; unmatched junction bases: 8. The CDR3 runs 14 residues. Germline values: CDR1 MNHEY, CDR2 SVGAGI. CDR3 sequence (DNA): TGTGCCAGCAGGATGACAGGGGCTGCTTACGAGCAGTACTTC. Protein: CASRMTGAAYEQYF.

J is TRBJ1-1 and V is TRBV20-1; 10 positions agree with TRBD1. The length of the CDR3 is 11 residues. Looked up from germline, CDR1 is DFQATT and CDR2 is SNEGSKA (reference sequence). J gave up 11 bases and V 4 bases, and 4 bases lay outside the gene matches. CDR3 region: CSAKDRGQAFF. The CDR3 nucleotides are TGCAGTGCTAAAGACAGGGGGCAGGCTTTCTTT.

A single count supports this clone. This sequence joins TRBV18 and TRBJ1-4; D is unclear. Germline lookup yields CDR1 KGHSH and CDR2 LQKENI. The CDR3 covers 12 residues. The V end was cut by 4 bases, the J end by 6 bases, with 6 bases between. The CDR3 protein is CASSQGYEKLFF. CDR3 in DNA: TGTGCCAGCTCACAAGGATATGAAAAACTGTTTTTT.

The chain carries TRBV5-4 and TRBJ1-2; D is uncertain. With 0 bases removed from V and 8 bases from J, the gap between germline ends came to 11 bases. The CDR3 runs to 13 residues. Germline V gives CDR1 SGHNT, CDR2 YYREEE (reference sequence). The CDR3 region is CASSLEQQYGYTF. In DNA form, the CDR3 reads TGTGCCAGCAGCTTGGAACAGCAGTACGGCTACACCTTC.

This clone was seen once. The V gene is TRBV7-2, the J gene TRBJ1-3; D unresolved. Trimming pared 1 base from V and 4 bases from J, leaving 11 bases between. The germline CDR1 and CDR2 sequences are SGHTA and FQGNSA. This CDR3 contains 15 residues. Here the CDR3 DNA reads TGTGCCAGCAGCTTAGTGAAGGGATACGGAAACACCATATATTTT. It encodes CASSLVKGYGNTIYF.

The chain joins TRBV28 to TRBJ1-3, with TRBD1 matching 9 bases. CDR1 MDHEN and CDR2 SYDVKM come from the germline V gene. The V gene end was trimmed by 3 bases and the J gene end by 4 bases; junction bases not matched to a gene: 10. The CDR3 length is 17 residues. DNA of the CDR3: TGTGCCAGCAGTTTGAATACCGGGACAGGGTACGGAAACACCATATATTTT. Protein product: CASSLNTGTGYGNTIYF. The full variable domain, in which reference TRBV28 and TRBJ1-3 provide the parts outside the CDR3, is DVKVTQSSRYLVKRTGEKVFLECVQDMDHENMFWYRQDPGLGLRLIYFSYDVKMKEKGDIPEGYSVSREKKERFSLILESASTNQTSMYLCASSLNTGTGYGNTIYFGEGSWLTVV.

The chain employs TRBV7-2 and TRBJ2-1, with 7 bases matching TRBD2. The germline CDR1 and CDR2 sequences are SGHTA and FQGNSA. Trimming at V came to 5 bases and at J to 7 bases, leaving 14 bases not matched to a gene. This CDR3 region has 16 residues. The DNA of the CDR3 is TGTGCCAGCAGCCCCCCGGGCGGGAGAGGAGGAAATGAGCAGTTCTTC. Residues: CASSPPGGRGGNEQFF.

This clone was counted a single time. CDR3 sequence reads: CAINLGGNGYTF. The CDR3 coding sequence is TGTGCCATCAATCTGGGAGGGAACGGCTACACCTTC. V gene TRBV10-3 combines with J gene TRBJ1-2; D not resolved. Trimming left V 7 bases short and J 8 bases short, with 14 bases between. The germline CDR1 and CDR2 sequences are ENHRY and SYGVKD. This CDR3 has 12 residues.

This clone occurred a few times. DNA for the CDR3: TGTGCCAGCAGTGAACGTCCGGGGGCGTATTCACCCCTCCACTTT. Its translation is CASSERPGAYSPLHF. This chain uses TRBV25-1 with TRBJ1-6; D may be TRBD1 (6 bases). The V and J ends lost 2 bases and 8 bases respectively, with 13 bases between them. The germline CDR1 and CDR2 sequences are MGHDK and SYGVNS. The CDR3 is 15 residues long.

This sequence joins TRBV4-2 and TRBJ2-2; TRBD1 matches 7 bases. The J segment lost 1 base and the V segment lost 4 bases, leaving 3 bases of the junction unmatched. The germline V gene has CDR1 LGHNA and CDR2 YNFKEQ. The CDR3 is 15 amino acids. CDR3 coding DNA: TGTGCCAGCAGCCTTGCAGGGGGGAACACCGGGGAGCTGTTTTTT. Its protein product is CASSLAGGNTGELFF.

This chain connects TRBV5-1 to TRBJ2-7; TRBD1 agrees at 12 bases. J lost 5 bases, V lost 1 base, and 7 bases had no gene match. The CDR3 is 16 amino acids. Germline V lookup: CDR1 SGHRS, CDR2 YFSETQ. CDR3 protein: CASSLILGTGGNEQYF. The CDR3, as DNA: TGCGCCAGCAGCTTGATCCTCGGGACAGGGGGCAACGAGCAGTACTTC.

The CDR3 DNA sequence: TGTGCCAGCAGTTACTCGCGGGAGTGGCAGCCGTACGAGCAGTACTTC. This encodes CASSYSREWQPYEQYF. V is TRBV6-5 and J is TRBJ2-7, with 7 bases that match TRBD2. From germline, CDR1 is MNHEY and CDR2 SVGAGI. Trimming at V came to 0 bases and at J to 4 bases, leaving 9 bases not matched to a gene. The length of the CDR3 is 16 residues.

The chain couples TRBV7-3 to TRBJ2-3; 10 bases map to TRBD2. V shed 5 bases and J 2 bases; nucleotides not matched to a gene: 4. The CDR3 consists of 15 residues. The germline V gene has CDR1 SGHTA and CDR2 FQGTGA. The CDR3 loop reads CASSRTSGTTDTQYF. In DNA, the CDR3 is TGTGCCAGCAGCCGGACTAGCGGCACCACAGATACGCAGTATTTT. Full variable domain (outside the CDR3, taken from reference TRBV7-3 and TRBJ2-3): GAGVSQTPSNKVTEKGKYVELRCDPISGHTALYWYRQSLGQGPEFLIYFQGTGAADDSGLPNDRFFAVRPEGSVSTLKIQRTERGDSAVYLCASSRTSGTTDTQYFGPGTRLTVL.

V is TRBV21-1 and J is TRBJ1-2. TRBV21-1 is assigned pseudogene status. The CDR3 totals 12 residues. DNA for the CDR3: TGTGCCAGCGAAAGGAGGCGGAATGGCTACACCTTC. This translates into CASERRRNGYTF.

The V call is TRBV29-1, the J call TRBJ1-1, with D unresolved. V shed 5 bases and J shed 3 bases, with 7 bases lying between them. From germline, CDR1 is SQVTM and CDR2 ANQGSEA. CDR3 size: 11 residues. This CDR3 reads CSVQVDTEAFF. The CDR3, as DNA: TGCAGCGTTCAGGTGGACACTGAAGCTTTCTTT. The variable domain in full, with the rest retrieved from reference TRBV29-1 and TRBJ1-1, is SAVISQKPSRDICQRGTSLTIQCQVDSQVTMMFWYRQQPGQSLTLIATANQGSEATYESGFVIDKFPISRPNLTFSTLTVSNMSPEDSSIYLCSVQVDTEAFFGQGTRLTVV.

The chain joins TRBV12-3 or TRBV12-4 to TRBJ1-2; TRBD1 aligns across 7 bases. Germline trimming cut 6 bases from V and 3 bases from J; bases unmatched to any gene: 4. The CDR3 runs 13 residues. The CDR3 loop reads CASSQGQHYGYTF. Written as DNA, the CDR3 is TGTGCCAGCAGCCAGGGACAGCACTATGGCTACACCTTC.